A single sample gave rise to the 15 T cell receptor beta chains below, sequenced in a study of cytomegalovirus exposure and HLA in healthy donors. A multiplex PCR was run with 60 Vbeta primers and 13 Jbeta primers. Libraries were prepared by immunoSEQ multiplex PCR; TCRdb keeps only in-frame clonotypes and omits some of them. The table has about 120,000 clones, 75% to 85% seen once. Material for sequencing was PBMCs. All receptors come from a man aged 25 to 40 in good health and CMV-seropositive.

The rearrangement joins TRBV5-1 to TRBJ2-3; D is uncertain. This CDR3 contains 13 residues. Germline CDR1 is SGHRS and CDR2 is YFSETQ. Trimming stripped 0 bases from V and 5 bases from J, with 7 bases between. The CDR3 sequence: CASSLVGRDTQYF. DNA for the CDR3: TGCGCCAGCAGCTTGGTGGGCAGAGATACGCAGTATTTT.

The chain carries TRBV5-1 and TRBJ1-1; D might be TRBD1 (5 bases). V was pared by 5 bases and J by 1 base, with 9 bases between. The germline V gene encodes CDR1 SGHRS and CDR2 YFSETQ. The CDR3 runs 13 residues. This CDR3 reads CASRYQGNTEAFF. DNA of the CDR3: TGCGCCAGCAGGTATCAGGGGAACACTGAAGCTTTCTTT. Variable domain in full (rest from reference TRBV5-1 and TRBJ1-1): KAGVTQTPRYLIKTRGQQVTLSCSPISGHRSVSWYQQTPGQGLQFLFEYFSETQRNKGNFPGRFSGRQFSNSRSEMNVSTLELGDSALYLCASRYQGNTEAFFGQGTRLTVV.

V gene TRBV12-5 combines with J gene TRBJ2-2, with 7 nucleotides matching TRBD1. Germline V lookup: CDR1 LGHNT, CDR2 FRNRAP. With 5 bases clipped from V and 7 bases from J, the junction kept 10 bases outside the gene matches. The CDR3 is 15 residues long. The chain's CDR3 is CASGEPLTGDGELFF. The CDR3 DNA is TGTGCTAGTGGTGAGCCGCTAACAGGGGACGGGGAGCTGTTTTTT.

The chain recombines TRBV13 with TRBJ2-1, with 9 bases lining up with TRBD1. V gave up 5 bases and J gave up 4 bases; unmatched junction bases: 6. In germline, CDR1 is PRHDT, CDR2 FYEKMQ (reference sequence). The CDR3 has 15 residues. The CDR3 region is CASSTRQGGYNEQFF. The CDR3 DNA is TGTGCCAGCAGCACCAGACAGGGGGGGTACAATGAGCAGTTCTTC. Looking up the rest from reference TRBV13 and TRBJ2-1 gives the full variable domain: AAGVIQSPRHLIKEKRETATLKCYPIPRHDTVYWYQQGPGQDPQFLISFYEKMQSDKGSIPDRFSAQQFSDYHSELNMSSLELGDSALYFCASSTRQGGYNEQFFGPGTRLTVL.

The rearrangement joins TRBV10-3 to TRBJ1-3, with D unclear. CDR1 and CDR2 from the germline V gene are ENHRY and SYGVKD. This CDR3 contains 15 residues. The V end was cut by 0 bases, the J end by 0 bases, with 6 bases between. CDR3 in amino acids: CAISESTDSGNTIYF. Written as DNA, the CDR3 is TGTGCCATCAGTGAGTCAACAGACTCTGGAAACACCATATATTTT.

This clone was detected once. The J gene is TRBJ1-5, the V gene TRBV27, with D possibly TRBD1 on 5 matching bases. Germline CDR1 MNHEY, CDR2 SMNVEV (reference sequence). The V end lost 4 bases, the J end lost 2 bases, and 15 bases lay between the germline ends. This CDR3 region has 16 residues. The CDR3 spells CASSSRKGDGNQPQHF. The DNA of the CDR3 is TGTGCCAGCAGTTCCCGTAAAGGGGATGGCAATCAGCCCCAGCATTTT.

V usage is TRBV5-1 and J usage is TRBJ2-1; TRBD2 matches at 9 bases. The trim removed 2 bases at V and 4 bases at J, leaving 7 bases unmatched. Germline-derived CDR1 and CDR2 are SGHRS and YFSETQ. This CDR3 has 16 residues. The CDR3 region is CASSFLSGGPYNEQFF. CDR3 nucleotide sequence: TGCGCCAGCAGCTTCTTAAGCGGGGGGCCTTACAATGAGCAGTTCTTC.

In its sample, this clone was seen once. This CDR3 is CASGLEPELRNTIYF. CDR3 nucleotide sequence: TGTGCTAGTGGTTTGGAGCCGGAACTGAGGAACACCATATATTTT. The J gene is TRBJ1-3, the V gene TRBV12-5, with D unclear. Trimming shortened V by 1 base and J by 7 bases, and 14 bases separated the two germline ends. The CDR3 runs 15 residues. CDR1 is LGHNT, CDR2 FRNRAP, per germline.

The chain has TRBV7-9 and TRBJ2-7, with D perhaps TRBD1 (6 bases). V lost 7 bases, J lost 6 bases, and 16 bases lay in between. Germline values: CDR1 SEHNR, CDR2 FQNEAQ (reference sequence). The CDR3 is 13 residues long. The CDR3 nucleotides read TGTGCCAGCAAACCACCAACAGGGAGCGAGCAGTACTTC. It codes for CASKPPTGSEQYF.

The V gene is TRBV7-9, the J gene TRBJ1-4; 7 bases line up with TRBD1. With V trimmed by 4 bases and J by 6 bases, 8 bases remained unmatched. The germline CDR1 and CDR2 sequences are SEHNR and FQNEAQ (reference sequence). The CDR3 is 15 amino acids. CDR3 coding DNA: TGTGCCAGCAGCTCCCAGGGGGACTTTTATGAAAAACTGTTTTTT. This codes for CASSSQGDFYEKLFF. The whole variable domain, filled in from reference TRBV7-9 and TRBJ1-4, reads DTGVSQNPRHKITKRGQNVTFRCDPISEHNRLYWYRQTLGQGPEFLTYFQNEAQLEKSRLLSDRFSAERPKGSFSTLEIQRTEQGDSAMYLCASSSQGDFYEKLFFGSGTQLSVL.

This clone was seen once. The chain is built from TRBV27 and TRBJ2-7; 7 bases line up with TRBD1. The germline V gene has CDR1 MNHEY and CDR2 SMNVEV (reference sequence). CDR3 size: 14 residues. The junction had 2 bases not matched to a gene; V was cut back by 2 bases and J by 1 base. DNA for the CDR3: TGTGCCAGCAGTTTAGGCAGGGGGTCCTACGAGCAGTACTTC. Its translation: CASSLGRGSYEQYF.

CDR3 residues: CASSLVGHLQHF. Written as DNA, the CDR3 is TGTGCCAGCAGCTTAGTGGGACATCTACAGCATTTT. V and J are TRBV7-9 and TRBJ1-5, with D maybe TRBD1 (6 bases). V lost 1 base and J 13 bases, leaving 11 bases between the germline ends. CDR3 length: 12 amino acids. Germline V gene data show CDR1 as SEHNR and CDR2 as FQNEAQ (reference sequence).

V is TRBV6-1 and J is TRBJ2-5; D call uncertain. CDR3 length: 14 amino acids. Germline V lookup: CDR1 MNHNS, CDR2 SASEGT. The V end lost 6 bases, the J end lost 5 bases, and 16 bases lay between the germline ends. The CDR3 DNA follows: TGTGCCAGCAGCCTGAATATAGTGCTGGAGACCCAGTACTTC. It yields the protein CASSLNIVLETQYF.

This chain uses TRBV25-1 with TRBJ2-5; 7 bases are a match to TRBD1. The closer fit of TRBJ2-7 to the DNA end suggests the J call may be wrong. This CDR3 has 12 residues. Germline lookup yields CDR1 MGHDK and CDR2 SYGVNS. The CDR3 here is CASSAGGYEQYF. The CDR3 DNA reads as TGTGCCAGCAGTGCAGGGGGCTACGAGCAGTACTTC.

The V call is TRBV11-2, the J call TRBJ1-1; the D gene is possibly TRBD1 (5 bases). The germline gives CDR1 SGHAT, CDR2 FQNNGV. The germline V and J ends were trimmed by 1 base and 3 bases, with 9 bases remaining between them. The CDR3 runs 14 residues. CDR3 nucleotide sequence: TGTGCCAGCAGCTTAGCTGGGGCGTACACTGAAGCTTTCTTT. This codes for CASSLAGAYTEAFF. Complete variable domain (other parts from reference TRBV11-2 and TRBJ1-1): EAGVAQSPRYKIIEKRQSVAFWCNPISGHATLYWYQQILGQGPKLLIQFQNNGVVDDSQLPKDRFSAERLKGVDSTLKIQPAKLEDSAVYLCASSLAGAYTEAFFGQGTRLTVV.